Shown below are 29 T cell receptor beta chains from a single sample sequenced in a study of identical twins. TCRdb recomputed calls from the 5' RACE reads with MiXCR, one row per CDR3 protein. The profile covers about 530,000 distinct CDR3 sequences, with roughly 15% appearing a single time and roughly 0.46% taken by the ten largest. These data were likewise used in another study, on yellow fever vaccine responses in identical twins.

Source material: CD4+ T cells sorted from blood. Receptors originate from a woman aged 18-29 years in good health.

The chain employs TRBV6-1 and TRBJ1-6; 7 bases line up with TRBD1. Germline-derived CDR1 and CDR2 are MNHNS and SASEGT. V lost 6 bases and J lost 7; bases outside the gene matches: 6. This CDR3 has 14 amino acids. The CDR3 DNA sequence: TGTGCCAGCAGCCCGACAGGGACGAATTCACCCCTCCACTTT. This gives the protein CASSPTGTNSPLHF.

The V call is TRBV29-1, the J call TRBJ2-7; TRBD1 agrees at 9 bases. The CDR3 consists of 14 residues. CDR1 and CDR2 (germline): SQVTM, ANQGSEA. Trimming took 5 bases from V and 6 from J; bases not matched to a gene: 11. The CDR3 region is CSVSSGTGLSEQYF. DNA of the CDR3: TGCAGCGTTTCCTCCGGGACAGGGTTAAGCGAGCAGTACTTC.

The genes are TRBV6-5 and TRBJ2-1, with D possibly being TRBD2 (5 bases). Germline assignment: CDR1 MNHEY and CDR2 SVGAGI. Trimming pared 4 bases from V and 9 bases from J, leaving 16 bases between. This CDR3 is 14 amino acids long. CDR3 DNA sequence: TGTGCCAGCAGTTCCAACTCACTAGATCGTGAGCAGTTCTTC. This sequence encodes CASSSNSLDREQFF.

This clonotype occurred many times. CDR3: CAISESQGAQNEQFF. For the CDR3, the DNA is TGTGCCATCAGTGAGTCACAGGGGGCGCAGAATGAGCAGTTCTTC. V gene TRBV10-3 combines with J gene TRBJ2-1; 9 bases are a match to TRBD1. V shed 0 bases and J 7 bases; nucleotides not matched to a gene: 4. This CDR3 comprises 15 residues. From germline, CDR1 is ENHRY and CDR2 SYGVKD.

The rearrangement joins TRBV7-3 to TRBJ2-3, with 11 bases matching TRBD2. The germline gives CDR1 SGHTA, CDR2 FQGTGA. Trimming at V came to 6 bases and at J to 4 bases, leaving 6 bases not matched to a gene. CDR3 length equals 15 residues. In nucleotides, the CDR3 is TGTGCCAGCAGGGGGACTAGCGGAGTATCAGATACGCAGTATTTT. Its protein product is CASRGTSGVSDTQYF.

The CDR3 DNA reads TGTGCCAGCAGCCTCCGGGAGGCGATAAACGAGCAGTACTTC. Its protein product is CASSLREAINEQYF. The V and J genes are TRBV7-9 and TRBJ2-7; 7 bases line up with TRBD2. The CDR3 contains 14 residues. J gave up 5 bases and V 5 bases, and 9 bases lay outside the gene matches. Germline V gene lookup returns CDR1 SEHNR and CDR2 FQNEAQ (reference sequence).

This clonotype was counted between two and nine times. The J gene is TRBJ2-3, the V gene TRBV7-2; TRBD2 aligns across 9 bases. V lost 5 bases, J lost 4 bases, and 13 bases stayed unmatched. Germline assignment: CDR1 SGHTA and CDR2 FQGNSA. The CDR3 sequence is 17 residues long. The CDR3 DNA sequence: TGTGCCAGCAGCGAAGAGGTAGCGGGGGCGCTTGCAGATACGCAGTATTTT. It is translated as CASSEEVAGALADTQYF.

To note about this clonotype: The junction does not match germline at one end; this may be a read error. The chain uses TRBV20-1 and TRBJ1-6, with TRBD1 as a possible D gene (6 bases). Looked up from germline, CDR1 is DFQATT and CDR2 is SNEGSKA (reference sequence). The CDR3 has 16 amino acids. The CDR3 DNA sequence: TGCTGTGCTAGAACAGGGTCAGTGGTCTATAATTCACCCCTCCACTTT. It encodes CCARTGSVVYNSPLHF.

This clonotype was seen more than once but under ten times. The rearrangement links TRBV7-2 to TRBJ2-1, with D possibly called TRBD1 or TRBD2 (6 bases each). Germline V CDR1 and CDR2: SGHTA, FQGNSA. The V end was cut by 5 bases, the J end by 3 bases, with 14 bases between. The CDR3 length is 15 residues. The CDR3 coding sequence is TGTGCCAGCAGCCGGTCGGGGGCTGTCTACAATGAGCAGTTCTTC. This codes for CASSRSGAVYNEQFF.

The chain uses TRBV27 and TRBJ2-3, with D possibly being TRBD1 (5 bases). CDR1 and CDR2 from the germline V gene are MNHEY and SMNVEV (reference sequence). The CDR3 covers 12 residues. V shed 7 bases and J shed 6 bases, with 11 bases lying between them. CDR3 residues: CASKTRVDTQYF. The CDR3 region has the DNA TGTGCCAGCAAGACCAGGGTTGATACGCAGTATTTT.

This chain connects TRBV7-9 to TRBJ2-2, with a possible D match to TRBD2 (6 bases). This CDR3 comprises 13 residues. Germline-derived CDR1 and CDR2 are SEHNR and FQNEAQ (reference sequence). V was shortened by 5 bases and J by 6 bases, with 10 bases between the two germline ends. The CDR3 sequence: CASSRRGSGELFF. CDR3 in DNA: TGTGCCAGCAGCCGCCGGGGGTCCGGGGAGCTGTTTTTT.

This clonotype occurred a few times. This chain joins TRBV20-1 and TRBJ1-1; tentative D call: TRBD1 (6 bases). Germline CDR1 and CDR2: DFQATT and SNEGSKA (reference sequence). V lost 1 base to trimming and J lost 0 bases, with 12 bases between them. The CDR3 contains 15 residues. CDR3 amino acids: CSARGIGGLNTEAFF. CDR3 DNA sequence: TGCAGTGCTAGAGGTATCGGGGGCCTGAACACTGAAGCTTTCTTT.

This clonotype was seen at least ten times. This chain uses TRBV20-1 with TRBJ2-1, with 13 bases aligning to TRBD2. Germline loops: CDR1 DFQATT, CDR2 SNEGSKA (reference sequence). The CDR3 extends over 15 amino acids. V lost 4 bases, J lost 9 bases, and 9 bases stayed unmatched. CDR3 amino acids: CSAIPGLAGLGEQFF. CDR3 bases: TGCAGTGCTATCCCGGGACTAGCGGGATTGGGTGAGCAGTTCTTC.

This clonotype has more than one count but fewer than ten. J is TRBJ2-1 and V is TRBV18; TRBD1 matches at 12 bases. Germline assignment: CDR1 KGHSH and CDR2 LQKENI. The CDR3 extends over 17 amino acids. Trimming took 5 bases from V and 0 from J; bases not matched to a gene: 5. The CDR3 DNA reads TGTGCCAGCTCAGGGACAGGGGGCTTGAGCTCCTACAATGAGCAGTTCTTC. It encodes CASSGTGGLSSYNEQFF. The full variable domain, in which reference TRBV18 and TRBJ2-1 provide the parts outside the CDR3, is NAGVMQNPRHLVRRRGQEARLRCSPMKGHSHVYWYRQLPEEGLKFMVYLQKENIIDESGMPKERFSAEFPKEGPSILRIQQVVRGDSAAYFCASSGTGGLSSYNEQFFGPGTRLTVL.

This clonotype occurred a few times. The CDR3 coding sequence is TGTGCCAGCAGTACTAGTTTAGGCGGGGAGCTGTTTTTT. This gives the protein CASSTSLGGELFF. V gene TRBV6-5 combines with J gene TRBJ2-2; possible D gene TRBD2, 5 bases. Germline CDR1 MNHEY, CDR2 SVGAGI. The length of the CDR3 is 13 residues. Trimming took off 5 bases at V and 7 bases at J, with 11 bases between the two ends.

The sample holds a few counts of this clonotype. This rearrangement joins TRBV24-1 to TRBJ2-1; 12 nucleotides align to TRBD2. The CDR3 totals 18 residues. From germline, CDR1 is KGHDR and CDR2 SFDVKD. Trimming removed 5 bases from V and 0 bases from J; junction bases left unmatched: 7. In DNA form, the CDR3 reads TGTGCCACCAGTGCGGGGCTAGCGGGGGGGAGCTCCTACAATGAGCAGTTCTTC. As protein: CATSAGLAGGSSYNEQFF.

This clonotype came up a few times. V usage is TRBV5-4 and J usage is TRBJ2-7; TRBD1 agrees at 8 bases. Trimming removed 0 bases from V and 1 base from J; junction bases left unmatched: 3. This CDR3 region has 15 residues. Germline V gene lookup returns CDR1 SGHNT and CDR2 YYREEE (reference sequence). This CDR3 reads CASSLAGQASYEQYV. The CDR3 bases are TGTGCCAGCAGCTTGGCGGGACAGGCATCCTACGAGCAGTACGTC.

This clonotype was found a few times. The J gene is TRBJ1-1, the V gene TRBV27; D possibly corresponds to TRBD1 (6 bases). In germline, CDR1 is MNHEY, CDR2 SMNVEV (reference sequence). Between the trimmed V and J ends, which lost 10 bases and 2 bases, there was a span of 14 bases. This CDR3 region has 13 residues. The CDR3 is CATRTVGNTEAFF. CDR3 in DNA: TGTGCCACCAGGACAGTAGGTAACACTGAAGCTTTCTTT.

The CDR3 protein is CASRVAGTPTEAFF. The DNA of the CDR3 is TGTGCCAGCAGGGTCGCCGGGACACCTACTGAAGCTTTCTTT. V and J are TRBV7-2 and TRBJ1-1; TRBD1 might be the D (6 bases). Looked up from germline, CDR1 is SGHTA and CDR2 is FQGNSA. This CDR3 region has 14 residues. Trimming removed 6 bases at V and 5 bases at J, with 16 bases between.

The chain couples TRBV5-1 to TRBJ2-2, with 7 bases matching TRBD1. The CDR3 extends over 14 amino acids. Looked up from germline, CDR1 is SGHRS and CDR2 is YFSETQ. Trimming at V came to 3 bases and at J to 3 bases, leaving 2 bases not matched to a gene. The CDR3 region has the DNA TGCGCCAGCAGCTCAACAGGGGACACCGGGGAGCTGTTTTTT. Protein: CASSSTGDTGELFF.

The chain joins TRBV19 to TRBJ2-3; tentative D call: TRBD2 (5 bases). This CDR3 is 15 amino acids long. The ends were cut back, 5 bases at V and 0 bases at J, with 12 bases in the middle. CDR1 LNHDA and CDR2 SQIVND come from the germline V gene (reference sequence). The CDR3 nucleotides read TGTGCCAGTAGTTCGCTCGGGGAGAGCACAGATACGCAGTATTTT. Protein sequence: CASSSLGESTDTQYF.

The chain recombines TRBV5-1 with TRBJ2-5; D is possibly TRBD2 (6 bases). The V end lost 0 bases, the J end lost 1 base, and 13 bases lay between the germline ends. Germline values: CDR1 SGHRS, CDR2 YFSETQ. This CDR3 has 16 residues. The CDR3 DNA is TGCGCCAGCAGCTTGGGGGGACTTCGGACCCAAGAGACCCAGTACTTC. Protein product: CASSLGGLRTQETQYF.

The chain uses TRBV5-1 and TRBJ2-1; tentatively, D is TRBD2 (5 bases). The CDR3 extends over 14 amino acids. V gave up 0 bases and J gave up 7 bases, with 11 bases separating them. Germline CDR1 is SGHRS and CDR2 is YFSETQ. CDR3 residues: CASSLGNRGNEQFF. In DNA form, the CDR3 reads TGCGCCAGCAGCTTGGGGAACCGAGGGAATGAGCAGTTCTTC.

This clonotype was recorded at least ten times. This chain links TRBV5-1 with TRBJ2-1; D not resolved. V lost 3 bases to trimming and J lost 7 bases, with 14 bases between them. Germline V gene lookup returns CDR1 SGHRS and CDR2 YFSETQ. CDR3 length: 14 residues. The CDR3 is CASSSAQEPNEQFF. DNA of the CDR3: TGCGCCAGCAGCTCCGCCCAGGAGCCGAATGAGCAGTTCTTC. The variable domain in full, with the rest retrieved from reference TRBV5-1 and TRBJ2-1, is KAGVTQTPRYLIKTRGQQVTLSCSPISGHRSVSWYQQTPGQGLQFLFEYFSETQRNKGNFPGRFSGRQFSNSRSEMNVSTLELGDSALYLCASSSAQEPNEQFFGPGTRLTVL.

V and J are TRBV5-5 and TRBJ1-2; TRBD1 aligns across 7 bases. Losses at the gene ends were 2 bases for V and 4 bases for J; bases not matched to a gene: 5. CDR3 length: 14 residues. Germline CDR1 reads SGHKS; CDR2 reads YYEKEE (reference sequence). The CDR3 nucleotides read TGTGCCAGCAGCTTCGCGGACAGGCCCTATGGCTACACCTTC. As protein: CASSFADRPYGYTF.

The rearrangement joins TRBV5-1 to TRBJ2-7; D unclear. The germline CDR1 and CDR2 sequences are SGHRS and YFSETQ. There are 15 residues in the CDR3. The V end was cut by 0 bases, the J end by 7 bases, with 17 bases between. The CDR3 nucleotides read TGCGCCAGCAGCTTGGGACCCCGTCTAGTTCAAGAGCAGTACTTC. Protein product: CASSLGPRLVQEQYF.

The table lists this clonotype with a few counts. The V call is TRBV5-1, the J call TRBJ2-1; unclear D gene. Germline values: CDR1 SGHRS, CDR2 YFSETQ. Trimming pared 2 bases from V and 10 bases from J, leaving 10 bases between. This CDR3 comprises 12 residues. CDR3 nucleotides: TGCGCCAGCAGCTTCGAGAAAGGCGAGCAGTTCTTC. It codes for CASSFEKGEQFF.

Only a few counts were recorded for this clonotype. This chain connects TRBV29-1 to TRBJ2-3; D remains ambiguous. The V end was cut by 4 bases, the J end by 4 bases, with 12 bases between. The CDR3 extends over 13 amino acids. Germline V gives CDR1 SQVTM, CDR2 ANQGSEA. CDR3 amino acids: CSVAAPVPDTQYF. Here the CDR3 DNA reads TGCAGCGTTGCCGCCCCCGTACCAGATACGCAGTATTTT.

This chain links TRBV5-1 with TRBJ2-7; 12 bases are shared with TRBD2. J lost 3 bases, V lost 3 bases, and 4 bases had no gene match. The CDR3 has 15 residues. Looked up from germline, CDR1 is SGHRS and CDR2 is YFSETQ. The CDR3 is CASSWTTSGSYEQYF. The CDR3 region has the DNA TGCGCCAGCAGCTGGACGACTAGCGGGAGCTACGAGCAGTACTTC.